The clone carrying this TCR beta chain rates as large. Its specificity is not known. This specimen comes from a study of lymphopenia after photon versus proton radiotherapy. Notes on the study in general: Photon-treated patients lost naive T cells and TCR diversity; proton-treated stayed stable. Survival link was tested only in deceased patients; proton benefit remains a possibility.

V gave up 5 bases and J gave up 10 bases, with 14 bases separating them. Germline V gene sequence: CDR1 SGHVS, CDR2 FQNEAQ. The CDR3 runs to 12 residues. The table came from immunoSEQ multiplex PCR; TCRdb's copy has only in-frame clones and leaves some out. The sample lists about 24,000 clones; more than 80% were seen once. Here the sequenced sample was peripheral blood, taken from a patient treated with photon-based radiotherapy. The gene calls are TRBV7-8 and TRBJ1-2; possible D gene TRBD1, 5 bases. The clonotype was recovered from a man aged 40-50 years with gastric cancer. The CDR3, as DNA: TGTGCCAGCAGCCCCATCGGGGGAGACTACACCTTC. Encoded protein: CASSPIGGDYTF.